Presented here are 8 T cell receptor beta chains from one specimen sequenced in a study of T cells in Graves' hyperthyroidism and ophthalmopathy. Amplified TCR beta CDR3 regions derived from RNA transcripts. Carried out on the TCR CDR3, a first-round RT-PCR used the HTBI primer set. TCRdb reanalysed the multiplex PCR reads using MiXCR and keeps one entry per CDR3 protein. The top ten hold about two fifths of the sample, which has about 500,000 distinct CDR3 sequences, around 43% seen once. Sequencing was done on a sample of peripheral blood or thyroid tissue (not recorded which). Receptors were obtained from an adult woman with Graves' disease, either hyperthyroidism or ophthalmopathy (not recorded which).

On this clonotype itself: With a much larger clone just one base away, this may be a read error. The V gene is TRBV7-9, the J gene TRBJ2-5; 7 nucleotides match TRBD1. Losses at the gene ends were 5 bases for V and 1 base for J; bases not matched to a gene: 7. The CDR3 extends over 15 amino acids. Germline-derived CDR1 and CDR2 are SEHNR and FQNEAQ (reference sequence). In nucleotides, the CDR3 is TGTGCCAGCAGCACTACCGGGACAGCCCAAGAGACCCAGTACTTC. This gives the protein CASSTTGTAQETQYF.

V and J are TRBV9 and TRBJ1-4; a possible D gene is TRBD1 (5 bases). Per the germline V gene, CDR1 is SGDLS and CDR2 is YYNGEE. The CDR3 loop spans 16 amino acids. V was trimmed by 4 bases and J by 7 bases, leaving 20 bases between them. CDR3 loop: CASSQGRGGGFEKLFF. In DNA form, the CDR3 reads TGTGCCAGCAGCCAAGGTCGGGGCGGGGGTTTTGAAAAACTGTTTTTT. The variable domain in full, completed from reference TRBV9 and TRBJ1-4, reads DSGVTQTPKHLITATGQRVTLRCSPRSGDLSVYWYQQSLDQGLQFLIQYYNGEERAKGNILERFSAQQFPDLHSELNLSSLELGDSALYFCASSQGRGGGFEKLFFGSGTQLSVL.

There are many counts of this clonotype. J is TRBJ2-2 and V is TRBV20-1; 8 bases are a match to TRBD2. CDR1 is DFQATT and CDR2 is SNEGSKA in the germline V gene (reference sequence). The CDR3 consists of 15 residues. The ends lost 6 bases at V and 4 bases at J; junction bases unmatched: 10. This chain's CDR3 is CSAARAGVRTGELFF. CDR3 nucleotide sequence: TGCAGTGCCGCTAGAGCGGGAGTTCGCACCGGGGAGCTGTTTTTT.

The V gene is TRBV24-1, the J gene TRBJ2-1; TRBD2 matches 7 bases. This CDR3 comprises 15 residues. Germline V gene lookup returns CDR1 KGHDR and CDR2 SFDVKD. V shed 3 bases and J 2 bases; nucleotides not matched to a gene: 3. The CDR3 DNA reads as TGTGCCACCAGTGATGTGGGAGGGCCCTACAATGAGCAGTTCTTC. Its protein product is CATSDVGGPYNEQFF.

This clonotype was counted ten times or more. The V call is TRBV13, the J call TRBJ2-5; D perhaps matches TRBD1 (6 bases). The length of the CDR3 is 14 residues. V dropped 5 bases and J dropped 5 bases, with 15 bases sitting between them. Germline V gene data show CDR1 as PRHDT and CDR2 as FYEKMQ (reference sequence). The CDR3 here is CASSELTGYETQYF. CDR3 nucleotide sequence: TGTGCCAGCAGCGAACTGACAGGTTACGAGACCCAGTACTTC. The complete variable domain, with remaining parts taken from reference TRBV13 and TRBJ2-5, reads AAGVIQSPRHLIKEKRETATLKCYPIPRHDTVYWYQQGPGQDPQFLISFYEKMQSDKGSIPDRFSAQQFSDYHSELNMSSLELGDSALYFCASSELTGYETQYFGPGTRLLVL.

This chain links TRBV6-6 with TRBJ1-5; D unclear. Germline CDR1 is MNHNY and CDR2 is SVGAGI (reference sequence). Between the trimmed V and J ends, which lost 2 bases and 1 base, there was a span of 6 bases. The CDR3 sequence is 14 residues long. The CDR3 DNA reads TGTGCCAGCAGTTACCCGGCAAGCAATCAGCCCCAGCATTTT. Translation: CASSYPASNQPQHF.

The J gene is TRBJ2-6, the V gene TRBV7-7; weak D call: TRBD1 (6 bases). Germline V gives CDR1 SSHAT, CDR2 FNYEAQ (reference sequence). V was shortened by 5 bases and J by 4 bases, with 15 bases between the two germline ends. The CDR3 spans 16 residues. CDR3 sequence (DNA): TGTGCCAGCAGCATCTCAGGGGTCTCCGGGGCCAACGTCCTGACTTTC. It specifies CASSISGVSGANVLTF.

This clonotype was detected ten times or more. The genes are TRBV9 and TRBJ1-1; D gene uncertain. Germline V lookup: CDR1 SGDLS, CDR2 YYNGEE. Between the trimmed V and J ends, which lost 0 bases and 4 bases, there was a span of 10 bases. The CDR3 spans 14 residues. The CDR3 DNA reads as TGTGCCAGCAGCGTAGGGATTTCGGCCACTGAAGCTTTCTTT. Amino acids: CASSVGISATEAFF.